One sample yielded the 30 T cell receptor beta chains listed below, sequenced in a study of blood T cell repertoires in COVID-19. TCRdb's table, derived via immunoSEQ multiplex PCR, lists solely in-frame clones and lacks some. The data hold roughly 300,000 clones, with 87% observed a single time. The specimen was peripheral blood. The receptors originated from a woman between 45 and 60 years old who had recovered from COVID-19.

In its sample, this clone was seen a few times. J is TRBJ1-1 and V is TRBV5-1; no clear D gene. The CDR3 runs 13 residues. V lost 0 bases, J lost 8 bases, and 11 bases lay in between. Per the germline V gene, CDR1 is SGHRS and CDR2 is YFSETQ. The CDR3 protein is CASSLAGVMEAFF. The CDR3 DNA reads TGCGCCAGCAGCTTGGCCGGGGTAATGGAAGCTTTCTTT.

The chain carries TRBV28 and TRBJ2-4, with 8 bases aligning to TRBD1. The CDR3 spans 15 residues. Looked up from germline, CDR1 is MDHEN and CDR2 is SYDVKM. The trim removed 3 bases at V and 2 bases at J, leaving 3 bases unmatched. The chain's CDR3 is CASSFQGATKNIQYF. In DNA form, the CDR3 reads TGTGCCAGCAGTTTCCAGGGGGCTACCAAAAACATTCAGTACTTC.

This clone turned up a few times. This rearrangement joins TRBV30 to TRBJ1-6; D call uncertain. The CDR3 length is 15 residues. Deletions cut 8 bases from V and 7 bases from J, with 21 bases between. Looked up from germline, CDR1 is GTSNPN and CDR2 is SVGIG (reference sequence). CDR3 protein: CARTVGGGRNSPLHF. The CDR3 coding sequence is TGTGCCCGGACCGTTGGCGGAGGTCGGAATTCACCCCTCCACTTT.

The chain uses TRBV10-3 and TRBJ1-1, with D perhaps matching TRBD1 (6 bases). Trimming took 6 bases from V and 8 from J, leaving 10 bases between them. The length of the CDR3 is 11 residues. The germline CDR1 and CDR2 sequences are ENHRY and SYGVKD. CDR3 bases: TGTGCCATCAGAACAGACAGGGAAGCTTTCTTT. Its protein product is CAIRTDREAFF.

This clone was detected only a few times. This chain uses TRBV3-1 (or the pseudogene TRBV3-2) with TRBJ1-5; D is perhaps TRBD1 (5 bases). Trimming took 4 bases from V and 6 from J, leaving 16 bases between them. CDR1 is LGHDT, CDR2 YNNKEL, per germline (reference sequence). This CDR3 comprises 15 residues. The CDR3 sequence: CASSPGKGPGQPQHF. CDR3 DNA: TGTGCCAGCAGCCCGGGTAAGGGGCCAGGTCAGCCCCAGCATTTT.

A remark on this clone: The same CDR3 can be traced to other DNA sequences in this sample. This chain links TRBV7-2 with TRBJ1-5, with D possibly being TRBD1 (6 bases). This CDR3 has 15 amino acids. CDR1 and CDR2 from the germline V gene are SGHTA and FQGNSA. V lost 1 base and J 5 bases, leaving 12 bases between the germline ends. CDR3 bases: TGTGCCAGCAGCTTAGTTGGCAGGGGCGATCAGCCCCAGCATTTT. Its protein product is CASSLVGRGDQPQHF.

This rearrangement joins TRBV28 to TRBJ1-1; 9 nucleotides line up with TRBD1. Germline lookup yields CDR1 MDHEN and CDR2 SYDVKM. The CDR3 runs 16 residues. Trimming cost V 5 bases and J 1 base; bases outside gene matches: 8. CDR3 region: CASSTGTGFGNTEAFF. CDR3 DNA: TGTGCCAGCAGTACCGGGACAGGGTTCGGGAACACTGAAGCTTTCTTT.

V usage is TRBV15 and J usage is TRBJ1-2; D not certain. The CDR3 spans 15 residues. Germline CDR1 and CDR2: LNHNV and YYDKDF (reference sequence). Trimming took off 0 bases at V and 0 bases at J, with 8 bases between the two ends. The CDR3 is CATSRDLESNYGYTF. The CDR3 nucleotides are TGTGCCACCAGCAGAGATCTCGAGTCTAACTATGGCTACACCTTC.

DNA of the CDR3: TGTGCCAGCAGTTCTACCCTCAGGTTTGGGTCCTACGAGCAGTACTTC. Encoded protein: CASSSTLRFGSYEQYF. V gene TRBV27 combines with J gene TRBJ2-7; the D is unclear. The CDR3 is 16 residues long. V was shortened by 4 bases and J by 1 base, with 17 bases between the two germline ends. In germline, CDR1 is MNHEY, CDR2 SMNVEV (reference sequence).

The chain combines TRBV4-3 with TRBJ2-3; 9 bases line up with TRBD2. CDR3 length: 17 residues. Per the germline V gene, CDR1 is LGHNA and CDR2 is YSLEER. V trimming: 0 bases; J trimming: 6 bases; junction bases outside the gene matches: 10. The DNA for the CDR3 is TGCGCCAGCAGCCAAGAGAGTAGCGGGAGCGGGTGGGATACGCAGTATTTT. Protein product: CASSQESSGSGWDTQYF.

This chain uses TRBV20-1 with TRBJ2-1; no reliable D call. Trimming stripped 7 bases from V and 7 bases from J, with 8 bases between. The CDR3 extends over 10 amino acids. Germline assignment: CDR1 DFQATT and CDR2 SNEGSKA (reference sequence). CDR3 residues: CSVPGNEQFF. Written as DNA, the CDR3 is TGCAGTGTCCCCGGTAATGAGCAGTTCTTC.

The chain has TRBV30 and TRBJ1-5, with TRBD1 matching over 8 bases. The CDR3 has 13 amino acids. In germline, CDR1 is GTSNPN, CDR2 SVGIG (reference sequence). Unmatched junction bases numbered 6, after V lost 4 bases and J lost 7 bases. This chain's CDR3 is CAWNGQGEQPQHF. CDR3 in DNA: TGTGCCTGGAATGGACAGGGAGAGCAGCCCCAGCATTTT. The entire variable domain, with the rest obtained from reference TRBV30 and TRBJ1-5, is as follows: SQTIHQWPATLVQPVGSPLSLECTVEGTSNPNLYWYRQAAGRGLQLLFYSVGIGQISSEVPQNLSASRPQDRQFILSSKKLLLSDSGFYLCAWNGQGEQPQHFGDGTRLSIL.

The CDR3 region has the DNA TGTGCCAGCTCACCGGGGGCAGGGGAGACCCAGTACTTC. Its protein product is CASSPGAGETQYF. V and J are TRBV18 and TRBJ2-5; D might be TRBD1 (6 bases). The CDR3 totals 13 residues. V was shortened by 3 bases and J by 5 bases, with 10 bases between the two germline ends. Germline assignment: CDR1 KGHSH and CDR2 LQKENI.

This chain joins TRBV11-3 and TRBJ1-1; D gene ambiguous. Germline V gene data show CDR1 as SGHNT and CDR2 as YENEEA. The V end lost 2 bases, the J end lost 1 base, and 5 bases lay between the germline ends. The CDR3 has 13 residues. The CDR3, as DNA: TGTGCCAGCAGCTTATCGTGGAACACTGAAGCTTTCTTT. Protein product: CASSLSWNTEAFF.

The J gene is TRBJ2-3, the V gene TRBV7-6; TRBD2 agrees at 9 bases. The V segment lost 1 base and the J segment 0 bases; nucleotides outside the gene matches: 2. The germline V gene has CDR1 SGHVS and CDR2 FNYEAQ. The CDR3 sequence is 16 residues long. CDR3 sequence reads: CASSLGLAASTDTQYF. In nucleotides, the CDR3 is TGTGCCAGCAGCTTAGGACTAGCGGCTAGCACAGATACGCAGTATTTT.

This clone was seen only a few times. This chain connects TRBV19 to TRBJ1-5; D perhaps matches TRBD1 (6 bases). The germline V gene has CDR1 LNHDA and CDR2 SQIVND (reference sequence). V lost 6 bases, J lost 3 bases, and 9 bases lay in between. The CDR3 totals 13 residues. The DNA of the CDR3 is TGTGCCAGTAGCCGACAGGACAATCAGCCCCAGCATTTT. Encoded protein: CASSRQDNQPQHF. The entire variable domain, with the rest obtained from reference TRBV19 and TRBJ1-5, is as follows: DGGITQSPKYLFRKEGQNVTLSCEQNLNHDAMYWYRQDPGQGLRLIYYSQIVNDFQKGDIAEGYSVSREKKESFPLTVTSAQKNPTAFYLCASSRQDNQPQHFGDGTRLSIL.

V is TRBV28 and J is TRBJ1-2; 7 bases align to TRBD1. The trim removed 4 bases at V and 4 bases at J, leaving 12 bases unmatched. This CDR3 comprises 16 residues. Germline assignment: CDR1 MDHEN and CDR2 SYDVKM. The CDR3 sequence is CASSSPRRDRVYGYTF. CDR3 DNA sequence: TGTGCCAGCAGTTCTCCCAGGCGAGACAGGGTCTATGGCTACACCTTC.

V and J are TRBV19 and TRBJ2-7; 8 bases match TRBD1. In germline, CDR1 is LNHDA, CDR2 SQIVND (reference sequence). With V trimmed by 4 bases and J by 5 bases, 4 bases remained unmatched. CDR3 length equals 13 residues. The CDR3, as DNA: TGTGCCAGTAGTAGCTGGACAGGGAACGAGCAGTACTTC. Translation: CASSSWTGNEQYF.

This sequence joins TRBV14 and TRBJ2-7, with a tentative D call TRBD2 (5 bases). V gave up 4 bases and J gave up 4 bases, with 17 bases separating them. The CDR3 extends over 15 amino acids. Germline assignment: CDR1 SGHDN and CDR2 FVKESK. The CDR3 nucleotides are TGTGCCAGCAGCCGATTGAGTCGGGCGGGTTACGAGCAGTACTTC. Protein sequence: CASSRLSRAGYEQYF.

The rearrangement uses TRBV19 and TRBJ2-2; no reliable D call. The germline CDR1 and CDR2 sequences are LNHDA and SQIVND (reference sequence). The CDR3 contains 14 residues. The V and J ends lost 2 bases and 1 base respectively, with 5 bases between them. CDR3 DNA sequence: TGTGCCAGTAGTATAAAGCTGAACACCGGGGAGCTGTTTTTT. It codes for CASSIKLNTGELFF.

CDR3: CARSRGRGVRQPQHF. DNA for the CDR3: TGTGCCAGAAGCAGGGGCAGGGGGGTAAGGCAGCCCCAGCATTTT. The gene calls are TRBV5-3 and TRBJ1-5; 7 bases agree with TRBD1. TRBV5-3 is an ORF for which the function is uncertain. The CDR3 has 15 amino acids. Trimming at V came to 4 bases and at J to 7 bases, leaving 11 bases not matched to a gene.

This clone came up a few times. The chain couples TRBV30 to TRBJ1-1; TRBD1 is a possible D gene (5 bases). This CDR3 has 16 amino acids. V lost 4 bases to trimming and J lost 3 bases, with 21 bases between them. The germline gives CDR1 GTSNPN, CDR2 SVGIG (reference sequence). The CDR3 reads CAWNPHVGAMDTEAFF. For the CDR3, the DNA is TGTGCCTGGAACCCCCATGTAGGGGCGATGGACACTGAAGCTTTCTTT.

CDR3 loop: CASSMDGGAGNEQFF. The CDR3 DNA is TGTGCCAGTAGTATGGACGGGGGGGCTGGAAATGAGCAGTTCTTC. The V call is TRBV19, the J call TRBJ2-1; 8 bases fit TRBD2. The CDR3 runs to 15 residues. Per the germline V gene, CDR1 is LNHDA and CDR2 is SQIVND (reference sequence). The trim removed 3 bases at V and 7 bases at J, leaving 8 bases unmatched.

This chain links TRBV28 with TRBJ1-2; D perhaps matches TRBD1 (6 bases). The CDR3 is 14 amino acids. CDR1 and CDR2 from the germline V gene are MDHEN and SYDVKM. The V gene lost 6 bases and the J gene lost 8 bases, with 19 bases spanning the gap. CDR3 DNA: TGTGCCAGCAGCCCACCGGGGGGGGCTTACGGCTACACCTTC. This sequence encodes CASSPPGGAYGYTF.

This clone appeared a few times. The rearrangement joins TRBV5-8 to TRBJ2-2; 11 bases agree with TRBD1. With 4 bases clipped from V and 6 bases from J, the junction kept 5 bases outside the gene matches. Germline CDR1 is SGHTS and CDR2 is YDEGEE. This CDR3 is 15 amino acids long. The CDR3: CASSTGQGAAGELFF. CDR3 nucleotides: TGTGCCAGCAGCACTGGACAGGGGGCAGCCGGGGAGCTGTTTTTT.

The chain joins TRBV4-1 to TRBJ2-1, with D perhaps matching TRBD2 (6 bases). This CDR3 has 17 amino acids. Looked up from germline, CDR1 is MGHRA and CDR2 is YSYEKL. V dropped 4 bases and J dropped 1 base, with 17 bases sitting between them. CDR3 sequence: CASSPRVRSGSYNEQFF. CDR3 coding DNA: TGCGCCAGCAGCCCCAGGGTAAGGAGCGGGTCCTACAATGAGCAGTTCTTC.

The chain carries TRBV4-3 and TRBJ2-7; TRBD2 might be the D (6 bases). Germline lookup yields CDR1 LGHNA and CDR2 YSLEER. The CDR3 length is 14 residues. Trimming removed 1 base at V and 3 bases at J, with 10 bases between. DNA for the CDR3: TGCGCCAGCAGCCAAGGACTAGGGAACTACGAGCAGTACTTC. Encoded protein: CASSQGLGNYEQYF.

In nucleotides, the CDR3 is TGTGCCAGCAGTCCCGCCCGTGACAGGTCCTACGAGCAGTACTTC. It specifies CASSPARDRSYEQYF. The J gene is TRBJ2-7, the V gene TRBV28; maybe TRBD1 (6 bases). V was trimmed by 5 bases and J by 1 base, leaving 15 bases between them. The germline gives CDR1 MDHEN, CDR2 SYDVKM. This CDR3 comprises 15 residues. Supplemented by reference TRBV28 and TRBJ2-7, the full variable domain reads DVKVTQSSRYLVKRTGEKVFLECVQDMDHENMFWYRQDPGLGLRLIYFSYDVKMKEKGDIPEGYSVSREKKERFSLILESASTNQTSMYLCASSPARDRSYEQYFGPGTRLTVT.

The CDR3 here is CASSLRSDQPQHF. The CDR3 DNA reads TGCGCCAGCAGCTTGAGGAGTGATCAGCCCCAGCATTTT. The chain recombines TRBV5-1 with TRBJ1-5; D is uncertain. CDR3 size: 13 residues. CDR1 SGHRS and CDR2 YFSETQ come from the germline V gene. The ends were cut back, 1 base at V and 5 bases at J, with 7 bases in the middle.

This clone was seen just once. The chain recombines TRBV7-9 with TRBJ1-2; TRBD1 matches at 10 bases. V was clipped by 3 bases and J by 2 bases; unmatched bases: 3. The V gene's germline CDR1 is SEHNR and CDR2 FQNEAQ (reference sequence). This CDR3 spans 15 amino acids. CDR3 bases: TGTGCCAGCAGCTTCGGGACAGGGGAGAACTATGGCTACACCTTC. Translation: CASSFGTGENYGYTF.